Listed below are T cell receptor beta chains from one sample, sequenced in a study of human T cells and chemical hapten exposure. In TCRdb, the RACE reads were re-called with MiXCR into one record per CDR3 protein. The sample comprises about 190,000 distinct CDR3 sequences, 24% of which are singletons, and roughly 2.5% rests with the top ten. The sample in question was whole blood, obtained in connection with sensitization to the hapten diphenylcyclopropenone (DPC). The receptors were gathered from a woman aged 40 to 49 with alopecia areata. Some clones in this sample may be carry-over from other donors' samples. Each CDR3 is given with its conserved first and last residue. A D gene is named only where the DNA matches it firmly. Part of the rows lack a size; the others show once, few, many or a class for expanded clones.

>.|TRBV7-9|TRBJ1-2|TRBD1
TGTGCCAGCAGCTTAGAGGGGGACAGGCTGGGCTATGGCTACACCTTC
CASSLEGDRLGYGYTF
>few|TRBV20-1|TRBJ2-1|TRBD1
TGCAGTGCTACTGGACAGGGTTTGACGAATGAGCAGTTCTTC
CSATGQGLTNEQFF
>.|TRBV24-1|TRBJ2-5|.
TGTGCCACCAGTCGCGGATGGACGTACGGAGAGACCCAGTACTTC
CATSRGWTYGETQYF
>.|TRBV7-8|TRBJ2-1|.
TGTGCCAGCAGCCCGAGACTGGCTCTCTGGGCCCCTGACAATGAGCAGTTCTTC
CASSPRLALWAPDNEQFF
>.|TRBV20-1|TRBJ2-3|.
TGCAGTGCTAGAGACTGGAGGGGTTCCCCCACAGATACGCAGTATTTT
CSARDWRGSPTDTQYF
>.|TRBV2|TRBJ1-3|.
TGTGCCAGCAGGCCGAGAACGGACGCCGGCATATATTTT
CASRPRTDAGIYF
>.|TRBV18|TRBJ2-1|.
TGTGCCAGCTCACCAAACCTAAGAAGGAACAATGAGCAGTTCTTC
CASSPNLRRNNEQFF
>few|TRBV6-2/TRBV6-3|TRBJ2-3|TRBD1
TGTGCCACCAGAAAGACAGGGTCAAGAGCAGATACGCAGTATTTT
CATRKTGSRADTQYF
>few|TRBV28|TRBJ1-1|.
TGTGCCAGCAGTTCTCCCCAGGGTTTGACTGAAGCTTTCTTT
CASSSPQGLTEAFF
>many|TRBV4-2|TRBJ2-7|TRBD2
TGTGCCAGCAGCCAAGAAGGGACTAGCGGGAGTATTTACGAGCAGTACTTC
CASSQEGTSGSIYEQYF
>.|TRBV20-1|TRBJ2-7|.
TGCAGTGTTTCGACCGGACAAGCCTCGTACTTC
CSVSTGQASYF
>many|TRBV6-4|TRBJ2-3|.
TGTGCCAGCAGCGCGAGGAGTGAGGATACGCAGTATTTT
CASSARSEDTQYF
>.|TRBV9|TRBJ2-1|.
TGTGCCAGCAGCCCCCACGGGCTGCAGGAGCAGTTCTTC
CASSPHGLQEQFF
>many|TRBV29-1|TRBJ2-2|.
TGCAGCGTTGTTGATCAGTACACCGGGGAGCTGTTTTTT
CSVVDQYTGELFF
>few|TRBV20-1|TRBJ2-3|TRBD2
TGCAGCGATCGAGCGGGAATCGGCACAGATACGCAGTATTTT
CSDRAGIGTDTQYF
>.|TRBV27|TRBJ1-2|.
TGTGCCAGCGCGGACAGCTATGGCTACACCTTC
CASADSYGYTF
>.|TRBV28|TRBJ2-3|.
TGTGCCAGCAGTTTATTTATGGGCGCAGCGGATACGCAGTATTTT
CASSLFMGAADTQYF
>.|TRBV6-2/TRBV6-3|TRBJ1-2|.
TGTGCCAGCAGACCGGTGTCCGACTACTATGGCTACACCTTC
CASRPVSDYYGYTF
>many|TRBV10-3|TRBJ2-3|.
TGTGCCACCTTCTTACGGGATACGCAGTATTTT
CATFLRDTQYF
>many|TRBV5-6|TRBJ2-1|.
TGTGCCAGCAGCAAGGACAGAAATGAGCAGTTCTTC
CASSKDRNEQFF
>.|TRBV7-2|TRBJ1-1|.
TGTGCCAGCAGCTTAGCCACCAGCAACACTGAAGCTTTCTTT
CASSLATSNTEAFF
>.|TRBV24-1|TRBJ1-2|.
TGTGCCACCAGTGCGGGGGGTGGTGGAGGTGATGGCTACACCTTC
CATSAGGGGGDGYTF
>many|TRBV4-3|TRBJ2-3|.
TGCGCCAGCAGCCAAGATTCAGATACGCAGTATTTT
CASSQDSDTQYF
>few|TRBV4-3|TRBJ1-4|.
TGCGCCAGCAGCCAAGTCGAAGCGACTAATGAAAAACTGTTTTTT
CASSQVEATNEKLFF
>.|TRBV20-1|TRBJ1-2|TRBD1
TGCAGTGCTACAACGGACAGGGGAAGGTATGGCTACACCTTC
CSATTDRGRYGYTF
>.|TRBV7-2|TRBJ2-5|.
TGTGCCAGCAGCCACCAAACTAGCATGGAGACCCAGTACTTC
CASSHQTSMETQYF
>.|TRBV7-9|TRBJ2-1|TRBD2
TGTGCCAGCAGCTTAGAATCCTCGGCTTGGGGGGGGCAGTTCTTC
CASSLESSAWGGQFF
>.|TRBV6-6|TRBJ2-7|TRBD1
TGTGCCAGCAGTTACCAAGGACAGGGGGCACCCCACGAGCAGTACTTC
CASSYQGQGAPHEQYF
>.|TRBV7-2|TRBJ2-1|.
TGTGCCAGCAGCTTAGGGGGATACCTCTACAATGAGCAGTTCTTC
CASSLGGYLYNEQFF
>few|TRBV20-1|TRBJ2-2|TRBD1
TGCAGTGCTGGGGGACAGGGGGTCGGGGAGCTGTTTTTT
CSAGGQGVGELFF
>.|TRBV7-8|TRBJ2-7|TRBD1
TGTGCCAGCAGCTGGGGACAGGCGGGTGAGCAGTACTTC
CASSWGQAGEQYF
>.|TRBV29-1|TRBJ2-5|TRBD2
TGCAGCGTTGATCAGGTGCAGGGACTAAAAGAGACCCAGTACTTC
CSVDQVQGLKETQYF
>.|TRBV9|TRBJ1-5|TRBD1
TGTGCCAGCAGCCCTGAAGACAGGGGAGGCCAGCCCCAGCATTTT
CASSPEDRGGQPQHF
>once|TRBV25-1|TRBJ2-3|.
TGTGCCAGCAGTGAACTGTCCGATACGCAGTATTTT
CASSELSDTQYF
>.|TRBV20-1|TRBJ2-5|.
TGCAGTGCTGCAGAGACCCAGTACTTC
CSAAETQYF
>many|TRBV3-1|TRBJ1-2|TRBD1
TGTGCCAGCAGCCCCGGGGACAGTCCCTATGGCTACACCTTC
CASSPGDSPYGYTF
>few|TRBV4-2|TRBJ2-1|TRBD2
TGTGCCAGCAGCTCCATTCGGGGGGGCCAGGACAATGAGCAGTTCTTC
CASSSIRGGQDNEQFF
>few|TRBV9|TRBJ2-1|.
TGTGCCAGCAGCGTGGCGGCCTACAATGAGCAGTTCTTC
CASSVAAYNEQFF
>.|TRBV10-3|TRBJ2-3|.
TGTGCCATCAGTGGGAGGACCGCTAACGATACGCAGTATTTT
CAISGRTANDTQYF
>few|TRBV29-1|TRBJ2-6|.
TGCAGCGTTGTTGTGGCACTCGGAGCCAACGTCCTGACTTTC
CSVVVALGANVLTF
>.|TRBV6-1|TRBJ1-1|.
TGTGCCAGCAGACGAACAGGGTTGAACACTGAAGCTTTCTTT
CASRRTGLNTEAFF
>.|TRBV6-5|TRBJ1-6|.
TGTGCCAGCAGTGGATATAATTCACCCCTCCACTTT
CASSGYNSPLHF
>few|TRBV7-2|TRBJ2-1|TRBD1
TGTGCCAGCATCCCCTTTACCCCGGGACAGGGCAACAATGAGCAGTTCTTC
CASIPFTPGQGNNEQFF